The next 5 T cell receptor beta chains were all read from a single sample in a study of shared clonotypes between healthy human individuals. Clones were read by immunoSEQ multiplex PCR, and TCRdb kept only the in-frame ones, dropping some. The table lists about 1 million clones, about 80% of them singletons, with about 0.52% in the top ten. The sequencing sample was made of memory CD4+ T cells from PBMCs. Subset indicated: CD45RA-negative fraction. The receptors come from a young man in good health. Some clones in this sample may be carry-over from other donors' samples.

The genes are TRBV21-1 and TRBJ1-3; the table's D call TRBD1 went unverified against the DNA. TRBV21-1 is a listed pseudogene. The CDR3 is made up of 15 amino acids. The CDR3 sequence: CASSETGNSGNTIYF. CDR3 in DNA: TGTGCCAGCAGCGAGACAGGGAACTCTGGAAACACCATATATTTT.

The chain has TRBV7-9 and TRBJ1-1; D is ambiguous. Germline lookup yields CDR1 SEHNR and CDR2 FQNEAQ (reference sequence). CDR3 size: 15 residues. V was shortened by 4 bases and J by 1 base, with 13 bases between the two germline ends. CDR3 sequence (DNA): TGTGCCAGCAGCTGGCGGGTGGATGGGAACACTGAAGCTTTCTTT. Residues: CASSWRVDGNTEAFF.

The V call is TRBV13, the J call TRBJ2-5; 14 bases are shared with TRBD2. CDR1 is PRHDT and CDR2 is FYEKMQ in the germline V gene (reference sequence). The CDR3 spans 17 residues. The junction had 8 bases not matched to a gene; V was cut back by 1 base and J by 7 bases. Written as DNA, the CDR3 is TGTGCCAGCAGCTTAGTAGGACTAGCGGGAGGCCCCGGGACCCAGTACTTC. Protein sequence: CASSLVGLAGGPGTQYF.

The rearrangement uses TRBV5-6 and TRBJ2-5; D unresolved. The ends were cut back, 0 bases at V and 5 bases at J, with 14 bases in the middle. Germline values: CDR1 SGHDT, CDR2 YYEEEE. The CDR3 extends over 15 amino acids. The CDR3, as DNA: TGTGCCAGCAGCTTGGATTTAGGGATGAGGGAGACCCAGTACTTC. Residues: CASSLDLGMRETQYF.

CDR3 coding DNA: TGTGCCACCAGCAGAGGCCTAGCGGGTGGGGAGAATGAGCAGTTCTTC. Translating it yields CATSRGLAGGENEQFF. The chain uses TRBV15 and TRBJ2-1; TRBD2 matches at 8 bases. Germline trimming cut 1 base from V and 7 bases from J; bases unmatched to any gene: 9. The germline V gene has CDR1 LNHNV and CDR2 YYDKDF (reference sequence). The CDR3 is 16 residues long.